Sequencing of this T cell receptor (beta chain) was carried out in a study of post-analysis software for immune sequencing data. Findings of the study overall: Roughly 5 TRBV segments (TRBV5-6, TRBV5-1 and TRBV20-1 among them) occurred more frequently in patients than in controls. The study found significantly lower normalized Chao1 diversity in multiple sclerosis patients than in controls.

Prepared TCR beta cDNA libraries contained unique molecular identifiers. A single record per CDR3 protein comes from TCRdb applying MiXCR to the PCR reads. The table lists hundreds of thousands of distinct CDR3 sequences, over 45% of them singletons. The CDR3 spans 11 residues. Germline loops: CDR1 LGHNA, CDR2 YSLEER. The V gene end was trimmed by 11 bases and the J gene end by 5 bases; junction bases not matched to a gene: 3. As concerns this clonotype: Its antigen is still unknown.

The chain has TRBV4-3 and TRBJ2-5; 9 bases map to TRBD1. The sample comprised blood. The clonotype originates from a girl aged 2-9 years with multiple sclerosis. For the CDR3, the DNA is TGCGCCGGACAGGGGATTGAGACCCAGTACTTC. Its translation is CAGQGIETQYF.